Presented here are 24 T cell receptor beta chains from one specimen sequenced in a study of blood T cell repertoires in COVID-19. Sequencing used immunoSEQ multiplex PCR; TCRdb keeps in-frame clones, though not all of them. This sample has about 230,000 clones, with 70% to 90% found just once. Sample: peripheral blood. These receptors were taken from a man aged 50-60 years with COVID-19, enrolled during active disease.

V gene TRBV24-1 combines with J gene TRBJ2-5; 9 positions match TRBD2. Looked up from germline, CDR1 is KGHDR and CDR2 is SFDVKD. Trimming at V came to 4 bases and at J to 3 bases, leaving 11 bases not matched to a gene. This CDR3 is 17 amino acids long. In DNA, the CDR3 is TGTGCCACCAGTGAGGGGGGGGCTAGCGGGAAAGAAGAGACCCAGTACTTC. It encodes CATSEGGASGKEETQYF.

V usage is TRBV2 and J usage is TRBJ2-7, with TRBD1 matching over 12 bases. CDR3 length equals 14 residues. V lost 8 bases to trimming and J lost 6 bases; unmatched junction nucleotides: 8. Germline values: CDR1 SNHLY, CDR2 FYNNEI. Written as DNA, the CDR3 is TGTGCCAGCGGTTGGAAGGGACAGGGGGCCGAGCAGTACTTC. Its protein product is CASGWKGQGAEQYF.

The chain has TRBV27 and TRBJ2-1, with a possible D match to TRBD2 (6 bases). Deletions cut 7 bases from V and 8 bases from J, with 12 bases between. The CDR3 is made up of 12 amino acids. Germline CDR1 and CDR2: MNHEY and SMNVEV (reference sequence). CDR3 sequence reads: CASTSASHEQFF. In DNA form, the CDR3 reads TGTGCCAGCACTAGCGCGAGCCATGAGCAGTTCTTC.

V usage is TRBV4-2 and J usage is TRBJ2-1; D may be TRBD2 (7 bases). V lost 1 base, J lost 0 bases, and 13 bases lay in between. Germline CDR1 and CDR2: LGHNA and YNFKEQ. The CDR3 consists of 17 residues. Here the CDR3 DNA reads TGTGCCAGCAGCCAAGCCCCGGGGGGCGGCTCCTACAATGAGCAGTTCTTC. Its translation: CASSQAPGGGSYNEQFF.

This chain uses TRBV27 with TRBJ2-7; 7 bases fit TRBD1. The germline V gene has CDR1 MNHEY and CDR2 SMNVEV (reference sequence). V was clipped by 6 bases and J by 3 bases; unmatched bases: 17. The CDR3 runs 17 residues. CDR3 nucleotide sequence: TGTGCCAGCAGCATGAAACCCGGGACAGCCAGATACTACGAGCAGTACTTC. Amino acid sequence: CASSMKPGTARYYEQYF.

The V call is TRBV7-9, the J call TRBJ2-2, with 8 bases that match TRBD1. This CDR3 is 19 amino acids long. Per germline, CDR1 SEHNR and CDR2 FQNEAQ (reference sequence). The ends lost 0 bases at V and 0 bases at J; junction bases unmatched: 9. The CDR3 loop reads CASSLAPTPTGANTGELFF. DNA of the CDR3: TGTGCCAGCAGCTTAGCCCCTACCCCGACAGGGGCGAACACCGGGGAGCTGTTTTTT.

This clone occurred once. V is TRBV7-3 and J is TRBJ2-7, with D possibly being TRBD2 (6 bases). V lost 2 bases to trimming and J lost 2 bases, with 13 bases between them. This CDR3 is 15 amino acids long. Germline CDR1 and CDR2: SGHTA and FQGTGA. The CDR3 spells CASSLWASAPYEQYF. The CDR3 coding sequence is TGTGCCAGCAGCTTATGGGCTAGCGCTCCCTACGAGCAGTACTTC.

The gene calls are TRBV27 and TRBJ2-7; TRBD2 is a possible D gene (6 bases). The CDR3 is 18 amino acids. V was trimmed by 4 bases and J by 0 bases, leaving 22 bases between them. CDR1 is MNHEY and CDR2 is SMNVEV in the germline V gene (reference sequence). CDR3 bases: TGTGCCAGCAGTTACCTCTCGTCCCGGGAGTCCCCCTCCTACGAGCAGTACTTC. Translating it yields CASSYLSSRESPSYEQYF.

This chain links TRBV3-1 (or the pseudogene TRBV3-2) with TRBJ1-5; no definite D call. Trimming shortened V by 1 base and J by 4 bases, and 14 bases separated the two germline ends. This CDR3 is 16 amino acids long. CDR1 is LGHDT and CDR2 is YNNKEL in the germline V gene (reference sequence). The CDR3 sequence is CASSQGSPGRNQPQHF. DNA for the CDR3: TGTGCCAGCAGCCAAGGTTCACCAGGTAGGAATCAGCCCCAGCATTTT.

The V gene is TRBV7-9, the J gene TRBJ1-2; D gene uncertain. The CDR3 extends over 14 amino acids. Per germline, CDR1 SEHNR and CDR2 FQNEAQ (reference sequence). V was trimmed by 5 bases and J by 7 bases, leaving 17 bases between them. Here the CDR3 DNA reads TGTGCCAGCAGCCCCGAGCGGGCATGGGGTGGCTACACCTTC. Translation gives CASSPERAWGGYTF.

The rearrangement uses TRBV6-6 and TRBJ2-7; a possible D gene is TRBD2 (5 bases). The CDR3 is 14 residues long. Trimming removed 6 bases at V and 2 bases at J, with 14 bases between. Germline CDR1 reads MNHNY; CDR2 reads SVGAGI (reference sequence). The CDR3 loop reads CASRGSGGTYEQYF. The DNA for the CDR3 is TGTGCCAGCAGAGGAAGCGGTGGGACCTACGAGCAGTACTTC.

About this clone: This specimen includes other DNA sequences encoding the same CDR3. V is TRBV30 and J is TRBJ1-6; 9 nucleotides align to TRBD1. Germline CDR1 is GTSNPN and CDR2 is SVGIG (reference sequence). This CDR3 spans 17 amino acids. With 2 bases clipped from V and 3 bases from J, the junction kept 8 bases outside the gene matches. The CDR3 nucleotides read TGTGCCTGGAGTATCGACAGGGGGACAGACTATAATTCACCCCTCCACTTT. It yields the protein CAWSIDRGTDYNSPLHF.

V usage is TRBV5-6 and J usage is TRBJ1-5; D gene unclear. CDR1 is SGHDT, CDR2 YYEEEE, per germline. V dropped 1 base and J dropped 4 bases, with 12 bases sitting between them. There are 15 residues in the CDR3. The CDR3 region is CASSLLAGHNQPQHF. CDR3 coding DNA: TGTGCCAGCAGCTTGCTGGCAGGTCATAATCAGCCCCAGCATTTT. Variable domain in full (rest from reference TRBV5-6 and TRBJ1-5): DAGVTQSPTHLIKTRGQQVTLRCSPKSGHDTVSWYQQALGQGPQFIFQYYEEEERQRGNFPDRFSGHQFPNYSSELNVNALLLGDSALYLCASSLLAGHNQPQHFGDGTRLSIL.

The gene calls are TRBV6-5 and TRBJ1-3; the match to TRBD1 covers 7 bases. Unmatched junction bases numbered 2, after V lost 2 bases and J lost 4 bases. The CDR3 has 14 amino acids. In germline, CDR1 is MNHEY, CDR2 SVGAGI. The CDR3 nucleotides are TGTGCCAGCAGTTACGGACAGGAGGGAAACACCATATATTTT. Translating it yields CASSYGQEGNTIYF.

The CDR3 nucleotides read TGTGCCAGCAGCTTTGGGACTAGCAAGACAGATACGCAGTATTTT. The encoded protein is CASSFGTSKTDTQYF. The V call is TRBV7-7, the J call TRBJ2-3; 9 bases fit TRBD2. Germline CDR1 reads SSHAT; CDR2 reads FNYEAQ (reference sequence). CDR3 length: 15 residues. V trimming: 3 bases; J trimming: 3 bases; junction bases outside the gene matches: 4.

The V and J genes are TRBV27 and TRBJ1-2; a possible D gene is TRBD1 (6 bases). This CDR3 contains 14 residues. Germline CDR1 MNHEY, CDR2 SMNVEV (reference sequence). V was shortened by 6 bases and J by 4 bases, with 15 bases between the two germline ends. The chain's CDR3 is CASRFGGASYGYTF. CDR3 DNA sequence: TGTGCCAGCAGGTTTGGGGGGGCAAGCTATGGCTACACCTTC.

The V and J genes are TRBV4-1 and TRBJ1-4; 8 nucleotides match TRBD1. This CDR3 spans 16 amino acids. V lost 3 bases to trimming and J lost 7 bases; unmatched junction nucleotides: 10. CDR1 and CDR2 (germline): MGHRA, YSYEKL. Here the CDR3 DNA reads TGCGCCAGCAGCCACCCCCGGGACAGGTACTTTGAAAAACTGTTTTTT. This gives the protein CASSHPRDRYFEKLFF.

The chain employs TRBV9 and TRBJ2-1, with TRBD2 matching 8 bases. CDR1 and CDR2 (germline): SGDLS, YYNGEE. Trimming took 3 bases from V and 0 from J; bases not matched to a gene: 2. The CDR3 consists of 15 residues. The CDR3 is CASSESGSSYNEQFF. CDR3 nucleotides: TGTGCCAGCAGCGAGAGCGGGAGCTCCTACAATGAGCAGTTCTTC. The full variable domain, its missing parts supplied by reference TRBV9 and TRBJ2-1, is DSGVTQTPKHLITATGQRVTLRCSPRSGDLSVYWYQQSLDQGLQFLIQYYNGEERAKGNILERFSAQQFPDLHSELNLSSLELGDSALYFCASSESGSSYNEQFFGPGTRLTVL.

V and J are TRBV30 and TRBJ2-2, with TRBD1 matching 8 bases. Losses at the gene ends were 0 bases for V and 6 bases for J; bases not matched to a gene: 6. Per germline, CDR1 GTSNPN and CDR2 SVGIG (reference sequence). The CDR3 is 15 amino acids. The CDR3 nucleotides are TGTGCCTGGAGTGTACCGGACAGGGAGTCCGGGGAGCTGTTTTTT. It yields the protein CAWSVPDRESGELFF.

This chain uses TRBV27 with TRBJ1-2; D is possibly TRBD1 (5 bases). From germline, CDR1 is MNHEY and CDR2 SMNVEV (reference sequence). V dropped 5 bases and J dropped 4 bases, with 11 bases sitting between them. The CDR3 is 13 amino acids. CDR3 coding DNA: TGTGCCAGCAGTGTTAGGCAGGGCTATGGCTACACCTTC. It is translated as CASSVRQGYGYTF.

The gene calls are TRBV6-2 or TRBV6-3 and TRBJ2-7; TRBD2 aligns across 15 bases. The CDR3 spans 18 residues. The germline V gene encodes CDR1 MNHEY and CDR2 SVGEGT. Germline trimming cut 5 bases from V and 4 bases from J; bases unmatched to any gene: 12. The CDR3 DNA is TGTGCCAGCAGTCCACACCTCCCTGGGACTAGCGGGAGGTACGAGCAGTACTTC. Amino acid sequence: CASSPHLPGTSGRYEQYF.

This clone occurred a few times. V usage is TRBV6-5 and J usage is TRBJ1-5, with D maybe TRBD1 (5 bases). CDR1 is MNHEY, CDR2 SVGAGI, per germline. Between the trimmed V and J ends, which lost 2 bases and 5 bases, there was a span of 13 bases. CDR3 length equals 15 residues. In nucleotides, the CDR3 is TGTGCCAGCAGTTACGGCCTGGGGGGTGATCAGCCCCAGCATTTT. Translating it yields CASSYGLGGDQPQHF.

The chain combines TRBV27 with TRBJ1-1; the match to TRBD1 covers 9 bases. With V trimmed by 11 bases and J by 5 bases, 6 bases remained unmatched. There are 12 residues in the CDR3. CDR1 is MNHEY and CDR2 is SMNVEV in the germline V gene (reference sequence). The CDR3 nucleotides read TGTGCCTACAGGGGGCGCCTGACTGAAGCTTTCTTT. Amino acid sequence: CAYRGRLTEAFF.

This chain links TRBV27 with TRBJ2-7; TRBD1 might be the D (5 bases). CDR3 length: 15 residues. V gave up 6 bases and J gave up 2 bases, with 17 bases separating them. CDR1 MNHEY and CDR2 SMNVEV come from the germline V gene (reference sequence). The CDR3 DNA is TGTGCCAGCAGGCCGTGGGCAGGGCTAACCTACGAGCAGTACTTC. Protein: CASRPWAGLTYEQYF.